The 19 T cell receptor beta chains given below trace back to one sample, sequenced in a study of immune aging and cytomegalovirus after organ transplant. Their antigens are not known. Regarding time point: five sample-tagged time points from pre-transplant (day -1) to day 368 post-transplant, pooled. Cells were captured in microwells, and libraries were made with BD Rhapsody targeted mRNA and AbSeq chemistry. MiXCR was run by TCRdb on the single-cell sequencing reads, yielding one entry per CDR3 protein. The table has around 21,000 distinct CDR3 sequences, approximately 40% seen once. Sequencing was performed on CMV peptide-activated CD4+ and CD8+ T cells sorted from blood, taken at five time points, pooled. Specified subset: sorted CD8+CD137+ and CD4+CD154+ T cells after about 13 h CMV IE-1 peptide stimulation. The receptors stem from a female donor who had a heart transplant and CMV viremia.

As for this clonotype: The final CDR3 position lacks the conserved phenylalanine or tryptophan, pointing to a likely read error. The rearrangement links TRBV6-1 to TRBJ2-7, with D possibly TRBD2 on 5 matching bases. The germline V gene encodes CDR1 MNHNS and CDR2 SASEGT. Trimming stripped 8 bases from V and 3 bases from J, with 11 bases between. The CDR3 totals 12 residues. The CDR3 DNA reads as TGTGCCAGCGGTAGAACTAGCTACGAGCAGTACTCC. Protein: CASGRTSYEQYS.

A remark on this clonotype: It is likely a read error, because the conserved phenylalanine at the end of the CDR3 is missing. The gene calls are TRBV28 and TRBJ2-3; TRBD2 matches at 7 bases. CDR3 length equals 16 residues. The germline CDR1 and CDR2 sequences are MDHEN and SYDVKM. V dropped 6 bases and J dropped 2; count of bases not matched to a gene: 11. The CDR3 DNA reads as TGTGCCAGCAGCGTAGGGACTAACGGATACACAGATACGCAGTATTTA. Protein product: CASSVGTNGYTDTQYL.

As for this clonotype: One base away lies a much larger clone, so this may be a sequencing read error. The chain uses TRBV5-1 and TRBJ2-7; maybe TRBD2 (6 bases). Trimming cost V 4 bases and J 5 bases, with 16 bases left between them. Germline loops: CDR1 SGHRS, CDR2 YFSETQ. The CDR3 loop spans 14 amino acids. This CDR3 is CASSTLGLVNEQYF. The CDR3 DNA reads TGCGCCAGCAGCACCCTGGGACTTGTCAACGAGCAGTACTTC.

The V gene is TRBV7-2, the J gene TRBJ1-4; 9 bases fit TRBD1. CDR1 is SGHTA, CDR2 FQGNSA, per germline. CDR3 length equals 16 residues. J lost 6 bases, V lost 4 bases, and 9 bases had no gene match. CDR3 nucleotide sequence: TGTGCCAGCAGCTCGTCCCGGACAGGGGCGTATGAAAAACTGTTTTTT. Amino acid sequence: CASSSSRTGAYEKLFF.

V is TRBV20-1 and J is TRBJ2-3, with TRBD1 matching over 8 bases. V shed 6 bases, J shed 4 bases, and the junction held 6 bases outside the gene matches. The CDR3 contains 13 residues. Germline loops: CDR1 DFQATT, CDR2 SNEGSKA (reference sequence). The CDR3 is CSAGQAVPDTQYF. The CDR3 nucleotides are TGCAGTGCGGGACAGGCGGTCCCAGATACGCAGTATTTT.

This clonotype was detected only once. The chain uses TRBV20-1 and TRBJ2-4; D assignment may be TRBD1 or TRBD2 (5 bases each). Germline V gives CDR1 DFQATT, CDR2 SNEGSKA (reference sequence). With 6 bases removed from V and 2 bases from J, the gap between germline ends came to 14 bases. CDR3 length: 14 amino acids. The CDR3 loop reads CSAGTQGPKNIQYF. CDR3 bases: TGCAGTGCAGGGACCCAGGGACCCAAAAACATTCAGTACTTC.

Note on this clonotype: No conserved phenylalanine or tryptophan is present at the end of the CDR3, so a read error is the likely explanation. The gene calls are TRBV28 and TRBJ2-2, with 9 bases identical to TRBD1. This CDR3 is built from 16 residues. Germline V lookup: CDR1 MDHEN, CDR2 SYDVKM. The V segment lost 8 bases and the J segment 5 bases; nucleotides outside the gene matches: 12. The CDR3 region has the DNA TGTGCCAGCGGAGGAACAGGGGGCGTTTTTACCGGGGAGCTGTTTTCT. This encodes CASGGTGGVFTGELFS.

This clonotype was seen a few times. The J gene is TRBJ2-3, the V gene TRBV5-1; D unclear. Near its end, the DNA agrees better with TRBJ1-5, so the J call may be wrong. The CDR3 is 15 residues long. Germline lookup yields CDR1 SGHRS and CDR2 YFSETQ. The CDR3 DNA reads as TGCGCCAGCAGCTTGGCGCAAGGAAGCACAGATACGCAGCATTTT. Translated, it gives CASSLAQGSTDTQHF.

The chain recombines TRBV4-1 with TRBJ2-7; D possibly matches TRBD1 or TRBD2 (5 bases each). This CDR3 contains 16 residues. Germline CDR1 MGHRA, CDR2 YSYEKL. Trimming stripped 10 bases from V and 0 bases from J, with 22 bases between. The CDR3 region has the DNA TGCGCCACAAACCCATGGGGACCCGCAAGCTCCTACGAGCAGTACTTC. This encodes CATNPWGPASSYEQYF.

This sequence joins TRBV15 and TRBJ2-5; no reliable D call. The CDR3 is 12 residues long. Germline V gene lookup returns CDR1 LNHNV and CDR2 YYDKDF (reference sequence). The V gene lost 3 bases and the J gene lost 0 bases, with 2 bases spanning the gap. The CDR3 loop reads CATSRNQETQYF. CDR3 nucleotides: TGTGCCACCAGCAGGAACCAAGAGACCCAGTACTTC.

This clonotype has only a few counts. This sequence joins TRBV19 and TRBJ2-3; perhaps D is TRBD1 or TRBD2 (5 bases each). Germline V gene sequence: CDR1 LNHDA, CDR2 SQIVND (reference sequence). The CDR3 length is 14 residues. The V end lost 4 bases, the J end lost 2 bases, and 10 bases lay between the germline ends. The DNA of the CDR3 is TGTGCCAGTAGTACGAGGGACCACACAGATACGCAGTATTTT. Translation gives CASSTRDHTDTQYF.

This clonotype occurred a few times. The chain has TRBV3-1 and TRBJ1-3; D call uncertain. CDR3 length equals 19 residues. Germline CDR1 reads LGHDT; CDR2 reads YNNKEL (reference sequence). The V and J ends lost 1 base and 2 bases respectively, with 21 bases between them. CDR3 amino acids: CASSQVSGGGRIAGNTIYF. The DNA for the CDR3 is TGTGCCAGCAGCCAAGTTAGCGGCGGAGGGCGGATTGCTGGAAACACCATATATTTT. The complete variable domain, with remaining parts taken from reference TRBV3-1 and TRBJ1-3, reads DTAVSQTPKYLVTQMGNDKSIKCEQNLGHDTMYWYKQDSKKFLKIMFSYNNKELIINETVPNRFSPKSPDKAHLNLHINSLELGDSAVYFCASSQVSGGGRIAGNTIYFGEGSWLTVV.

The chain is built from TRBV5-6 and TRBJ2-3; D is unclear. CDR1 is SGHDT and CDR2 is YYEEEE in the germline V gene. The CDR3 sequence is 12 residues long. V was cut by 0 bases and J by 11 bases, with 10 bases left in between. CDR3 coding DNA: TGTGCCAGCAGCTTGGAAAGGGCAATGCAGTATTTT. Its protein product is CASSLERAMQYF.

By proportion, this clonotype is medium-sized. The rearrangement uses TRBV12-3 or TRBV12-4 and TRBJ2-1; maybe TRBD1 (5 bases). The CDR3 extends over 13 amino acids. Trimming took 2 bases from V and 10 from J, leaving 12 bases between them. In nucleotides, the CDR3 is TGTGCCAGCAGTTTAAGCCAGGGTGGCGAGCAGTTCTTC. This translates into CASSLSQGGEQFF.

The rearrangement joins TRBV3-1 to TRBJ2-5, with no clear D. Germline-derived CDR1 and CDR2 are LGHDT and YNNKEL (reference sequence). This CDR3 spans 17 amino acids. V lost 4 bases to trimming and J lost 13 bases, with 31 bases between them. The CDR3 sequence is CASSLKRQEDLQETPYF. Written as DNA, the CDR3 is TGTGCCAGCAGCCTTAAGAGGCAAGAGGATTTGCAAGAGACTCCGTACTTC.

The CDR3 is CASSEFGQALNSPLHF. In DNA, the CDR3 is TGTGCCAGCAGTGAATTCGGACAGGCCCTCAATTCACCCCTCCACTTT. This chain links TRBV25-1 with TRBJ1-6; 7 nucleotides agree with TRBD1. V trimming: 1 base; J trimming: 7 bases; junction bases outside the gene matches: 7. The CDR3 runs 16 residues. Germline values: CDR1 MGHDK, CDR2 SYGVNS.

This clonotype was seen repeatedly, ten times or more. The J gene is TRBJ2-3, the V gene TRBV6-4; no definite D call. Germline V gives CDR1 MRHNA, CDR2 SNTAGT. CDR3 size: 13 residues. With 0 bases removed from V and 2 bases from J, the gap between germline ends came to 3 bases. CDR3 sequence reads: CASSDSDTDTQYF. In nucleotides, the CDR3 is TGTGCCAGCAGTGACTCGGACACAGATACGCAGTATTTT.

This clonotype was seen repeatedly, ten times or more. A much more abundant neighbour one base away suggests this may be a read error. The J gene is TRBJ2-7, the V gene TRBV20-1; 11 bases fit TRBD2. The CDR3 sequence is 15 residues long. Per the germline V gene, CDR1 is DFQATT and CDR2 is SNEGSKA (reference sequence). This CDR3 reads CRARKRTSGREEQYF. DNA for the CDR3: TGCAGAGCTAGAAAACGCACTAGCGGGAGAGAGGAGCAGTACTTC.

This clonotype is medium-sized within its sample. V is TRBV20-1 and J is TRBJ2-7; no reliable D call. The CDR3 totals 12 residues. Germline V gene sequence: CDR1 DFQATT, CDR2 SNEGSKA (reference sequence). The germline V and J ends were trimmed by 4 bases and 7 bases, with 14 bases remaining between them. As DNA, the CDR3 is TGCAGTGCTACCGAAAACGTAGGGGAGCAGTACTTC. Translation: CSATENVGEQYF.